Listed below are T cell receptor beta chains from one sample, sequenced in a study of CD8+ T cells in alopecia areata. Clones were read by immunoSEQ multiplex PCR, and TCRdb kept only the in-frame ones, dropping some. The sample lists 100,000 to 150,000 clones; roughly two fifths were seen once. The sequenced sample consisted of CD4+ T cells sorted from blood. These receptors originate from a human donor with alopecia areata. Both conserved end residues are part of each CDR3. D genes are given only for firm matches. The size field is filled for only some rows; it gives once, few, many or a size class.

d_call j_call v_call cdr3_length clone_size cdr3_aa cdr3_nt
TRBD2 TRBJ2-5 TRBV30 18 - CAWSVRRLAGAPGETQYF TGTGCCTGGAGTGTAAGGAGGCTAGCGGGAGCTCCGGGAGAGACCCAGTACTTC
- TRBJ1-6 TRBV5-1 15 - CASSLRQPENSPLHF TGCGCCAGCAGCTTGCGGCAGCCGGAGAATTCACCCCTCCACTTT
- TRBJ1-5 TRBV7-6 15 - CASSPNGRINQPQHF TGTGCCAGCAGCCCGAACGGGCGGATCAATCAGCCCCAGCATTTT
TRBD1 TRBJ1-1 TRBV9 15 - CASSVGDRGYTEAFF TGTGCCAGCAGCGTAGGGGACAGGGGGTACACTGAAGCTTTCTTT
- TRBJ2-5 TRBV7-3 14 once CASSLGSMAGDQYF TGTGCCAGCAGCTTAGGTTCGATGGCCGGGGACCAGTACTTC
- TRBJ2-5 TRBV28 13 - CASSLETPETQYF TGTGCCAGCAGTTTAGAGACTCCGGAGACCCAGTACTTC
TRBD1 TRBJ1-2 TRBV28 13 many CASSPTGARGYTF TGTGCCAGCAGTCCCACAGGGGCGCGAGGCTACACCTTC
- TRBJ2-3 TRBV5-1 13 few CASSPLGTDTQYF TGCGCCAGCAGTCCTCTCGGGACAGATACGCAGTATTTT
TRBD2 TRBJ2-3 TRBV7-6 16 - CASTPRTSGGADTQYF TGTGCCAGCACCCCTCGGACGAGCGGGGGGGCCGATACGCAGTATTTT
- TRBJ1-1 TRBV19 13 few CASSKTANTEAFF TGTGCCAGTAGCAAGACAGCGAACACTGAAGCTTTCTTT
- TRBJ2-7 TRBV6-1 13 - CASSVVISYEQYF TGTGCCAGCAGTGTTGTAATCAGCTACGAGCAGTACTTC
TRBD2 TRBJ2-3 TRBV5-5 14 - CASNGLEFRDTQYF TGTGCCAGCAACGGACTAGAATTTCGGGATACGCAGTATTTT
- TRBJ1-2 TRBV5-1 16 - CASSLVVGRLGYGYTF TGCGCCAGCAGCTTGGTCGTCGGGAGATTGGGCTATGGCTACACCTTC
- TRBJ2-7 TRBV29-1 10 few CSGGDYEQYF TGCAGCGGTGGCGACTACGAGCAGTACTTC
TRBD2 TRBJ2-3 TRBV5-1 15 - CASSFSGGATDTQYF TGCGCCAGCAGCTTTAGCGGGGGGGCCACAGATACGCAGTATTTT
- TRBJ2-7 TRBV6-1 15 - CASSEVVAGAHEQYF TGTGCCAGCAGTGAAGTGGTGGCGGGGGCCCACGAGCAGTACTTC
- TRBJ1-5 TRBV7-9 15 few CASSPGAQMGQPQHF TGTGCCAGCAGCCCCGGCGCGCAGATGGGCCAGCCCCAGCATTTT
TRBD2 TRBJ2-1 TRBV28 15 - CASSRTSGVYNEQFF TGTGCCAGCAGTAGGACTAGCGGAGTCTACAATGAGCAGTTCTTC
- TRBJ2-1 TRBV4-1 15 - CASSHSQGTHNEQFF TGCGCCAGCAGCCACTCCCAGGGGACCCACAATGAGCAGTTCTTC
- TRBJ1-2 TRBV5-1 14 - CASSLGTGGYGYTF TGCGCCAGCAGCTTGGGGACCGGAGGATATGGCTACACCTTC
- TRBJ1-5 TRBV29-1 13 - CSVGQGRGQPQHF TGCAGCGTTGGGCAGGGAAGAGGTCAGCCCCAGCATTTT
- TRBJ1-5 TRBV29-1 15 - CSVGDGLLGNQPQHF TGCAGCGTTGGTGACGGTCTGCTGGGCAATCAGCCCCAGCATTTT
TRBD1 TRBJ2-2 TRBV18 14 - CASSPGQIPTGLFF TGTGCCAGCTCACCGGGACAGATCCCGACCGGGCTGTTTTTT
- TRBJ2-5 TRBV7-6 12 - CASSRKGETQYF TGTGCCAGCAGCCGTAAGGGGGAGACCCAGTACTTC
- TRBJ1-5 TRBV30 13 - CAWSAQDDQPQHF TGTGCCTGGAGTGCCCAGGATGATCAGCCCCAGCATTTT
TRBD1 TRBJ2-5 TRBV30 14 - CAWKTGQGARTQYF TGTGCCTGGAAGACGGGACAGGGGGCGAGGACCCAGTACTTC
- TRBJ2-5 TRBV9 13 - CASSAGALETQYF TGTGCCAGCAGCGCCGGCGCCTTAGAGACCCAGTACTTC
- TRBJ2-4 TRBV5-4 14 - CASSRQAVQNIQYF TGTGCCAGCAGCAGACAGGCCGTGCAAAACATTCAGTACTTC
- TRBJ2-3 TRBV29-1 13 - CSVFGGNTDTQYF TGCAGCGTTTTCGGCGGCAACACAGATACGCAGTATTTT
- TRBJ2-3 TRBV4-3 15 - CASSQKSGGGDTQYF TGCGCCAGCAGCCAAAAATCGGGCGGCGGAGATACGCAGTATTTT
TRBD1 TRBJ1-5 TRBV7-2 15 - CASSPTTGINQPQHF TGTGCCAGCAGCCCAACGACAGGGATCAATCAGCCCCAGCATTTT
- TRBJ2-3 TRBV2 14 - CASRPGQGTDTQYF TGTGCCAGCCGCCCCGGGCAGGGCACAGATACGCAGTATTTT
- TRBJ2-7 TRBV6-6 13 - CASSKDRPYEQYF TGTGCCAGCAGCAAAGACCGTCCCTACGAGCAGTACTTC
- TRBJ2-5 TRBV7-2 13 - CASSLSDIETQYF TGTGCCAGCAGCTTATCAGATATAGAGACCCAGTACTTC
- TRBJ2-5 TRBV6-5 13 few CASSYSSPETQYF TGTGCCAGCAGTTACTCCTCGCCAGAGACCCAGTACTTC
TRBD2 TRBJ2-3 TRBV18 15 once CASSHSSGSTDTQYF TGTGCCAGCTCACATTCTAGCGGGAGCACAGATACGCAGTATTTT
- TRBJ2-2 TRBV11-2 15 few CASSSIRESTGELFF TGTGCCAGCAGCTCAATCCGGGAGAGCACCGGGGAGCTGTTTTTT
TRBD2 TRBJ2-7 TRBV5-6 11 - CASSREGEQYF TGTGCCAGCAGCCGGGAGGGAGAGCAGTACTTC
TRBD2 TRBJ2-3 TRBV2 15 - CASRPTSGGTDTQYF TGTGCCAGCAGGCCAACTAGCGGGGGCACAGATACGCAGTATTTT
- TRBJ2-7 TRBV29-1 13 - CSVAPLSSYEQYF TGCAGCGTTGCACCGCTGAGCTCCTACGAGCAGTACTTC
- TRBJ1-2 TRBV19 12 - CASSITAYGYTF TGTGCCAGTAGTATAACAGCCTATGGCTACACCTTC
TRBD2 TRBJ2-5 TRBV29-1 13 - CSVESGDGETQYF TGCAGCGTTGAAAGCGGGGACGGGGAGACCCAGTACTTC
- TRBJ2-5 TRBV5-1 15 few CASSPEGDPRETQYF TGCGCCAGCAGCCCGGAGGGGGACCCTCGAGAGACCCAGTACTTC
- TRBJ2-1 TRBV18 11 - CASSNGNEQFF TGTGCCAGCTCCAATGGAAATGAGCAGTTCTTC
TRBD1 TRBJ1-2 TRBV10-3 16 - CAISESLGQGNYGYTF TGTGCCATCAGTGAGTCGTTGGGACAGGGGAACTATGGCTACACCTTC
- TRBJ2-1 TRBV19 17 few CARRGTGRAGDENEQFF TGTGCCAGGAGGGGGACAGGACGAGCGGGAGACGAGAATGAGCAGTTCTTC
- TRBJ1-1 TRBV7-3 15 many CASSLYGGGNTEAFF TGTGCCAGCAGCTTATACGGGGGAGGCAACACTGAAGCTTTCTTT
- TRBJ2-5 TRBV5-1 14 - CASSLGFGDETQYF TGCGCCAGCAGCTTGGGCTTTGGTGACGAGACCCAGTACTTC
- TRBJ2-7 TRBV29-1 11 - CSVYSGDEQYF TGCAGCGTTTATAGCGGCGACGAGCAGTACTTC
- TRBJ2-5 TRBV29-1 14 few CSVSFKDRTETQYF TGCAGCGTTTCCTTTAAGGATAGGACGGAGACCCAGTACTTC
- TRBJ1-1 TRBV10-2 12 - CASRAANTEAFF TGCGCCAGCAGGGCCGCGAACACTGAAGCTTTCTTT
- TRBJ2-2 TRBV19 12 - CASSPTVGELFF TGTGCCAGTAGTCCGACGGTCGGGGAGCTGTTTTTT
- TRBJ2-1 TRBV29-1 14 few CSVVPGSTYNEQFF TGCAGCGTTGTCCCGGGGAGTACCTACAATGAGCAGTTCTTC
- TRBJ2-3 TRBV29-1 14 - CSVVPLRSTDTQYF TGCAGCGTTGTTCCGCTAAGGAGCACAGATACGCAGTATTTT
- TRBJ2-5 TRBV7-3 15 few CASSSGRRGGETQYF TGTGCCAGCAGCTCCGGACGGCGGGGCGGGGAGACCCAGTACTTC
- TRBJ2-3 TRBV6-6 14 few CASSYLGPTDTQYF TGTGCCAGCAGTTACTTGGGACCCACAGATACGCAGTATTTT
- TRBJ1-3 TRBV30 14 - CAWRIQGSGNTIYF TGTGCCTGGAGGATCCAGGGGTCCGGAAACACCATATATTTT
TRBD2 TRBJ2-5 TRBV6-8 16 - CASSPGLAGSEETQYF TGTGCCAGCAGTCCTGGACTAGCGGGATCGGAAGAGACCCAGTACTTC
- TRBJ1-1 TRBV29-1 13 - CSVVSGLNTEAFF TGCAGCGTTGTCAGCGGGCTGAACACTGAAGCTTTCTTT
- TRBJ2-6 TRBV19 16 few CASSLQTGPGANVLTF TGTGCCAGTAGCCTCCAAACAGGACCTGGGGCCAACGTCCTGACTTTC